What follows are 27 T cell receptor beta chains derived from one specimen sequenced in a study of shared clonotypes between healthy human individuals. The protocol was immunoSEQ multiplex PCR, while the TCRdb copy is restricted to in-frame clones and leaves out a portion. This sample has around 1.6 million clones, with 98% found just once. Source material: naive CD4+ T cells sorted from blood. The subset is: CD45RA+ positively selected. The receptor set was obtained from a man aged 25 to 40 in good health.

Only one count was recorded for this clone. The chain carries TRBV5-4 and TRBJ2-1, with 8 bases aligning to TRBD2. The CDR3 contains 16 residues. V dropped 0 bases and J dropped 2; count of bases not matched to a gene: 4. Germline V gives CDR1 SGHNT, CDR2 YYREEE (reference sequence). The CDR3 DNA is TGTGCCAGCAGCTTGGCGGGAGGGCCCCCCTACAATGAGCAGTTCTTC. Residues: CASSLAGGPPYNEQFF.

This clone was recorded only once. V gene TRBV5-1 combines with J gene TRBJ2-4; 7 bases map to TRBD1. The CDR3 is made up of 15 amino acids. J lost 9 bases, V lost 4 bases, and 13 bases had no gene match. Germline-derived CDR1 and CDR2 are SGHRS and YFSETQ. For the CDR3, the DNA is TGCGCCAGCAGCACCGGAGCCGACAGGGCGGGCATTCAGTACTTC. It encodes CASSTGADRAGIQYF.

This rearrangement joins TRBV19 to TRBJ2-3; D is undetermined. Germline V gene lookup returns CDR1 LNHDA and CDR2 SQIVND (reference sequence). The CDR3 is 12 amino acids. V dropped 10 bases and J dropped 3 bases, with 11 bases sitting between them. CDR3 bases: TGTGCCACCATGACCCGTACAGATACGCAGTATTTT. This codes for CATMTRTDTQYF. The complete variable domain, with remaining parts taken from reference TRBV19 and TRBJ2-3, reads DGGITQSPKYLFRKEGQNVTLSCEQNLNHDAMYWYRQDPGQGLRLIYYSQIVNDFQKGDIAEGYSVSREKKESFPLTVTSAQKNPTAFYLCATMTRTDTQYFGPGTRLTVL.

This chain links TRBV5-1 with TRBJ2-2; the D gene is possibly TRBD2 (5 bases). CDR3 length equals 15 residues. V lost 4 bases and J 0 bases, leaving 10 bases between the germline ends. CDR1 and CDR2 from the germline V gene are SGHRS and YFSETQ. CDR3 sequence reads: CASSRPGSNTGELFF. CDR3 nucleotides: TGCGCCAGCAGCCGACCGGGGTCGAACACCGGGGAGCTGTTTTTT.

This sequence joins TRBV10-3 and TRBJ2-3; D possibly corresponds to TRBD1 (5 bases). The V end was cut by 6 bases, the J end by 8 bases, with 9 bases between. The CDR3 has 11 residues. Germline-derived CDR1 and CDR2 are ENHRY and SYGVKD. CDR3 sequence reads: CAIRTDSTQYF. In DNA form, the CDR3 reads TGTGCCATCAGGACCGACAGTACGCAGTATTTT.

V is TRBV15 and J is TRBJ2-1; 11 positions agree with TRBD2. The germline CDR1 and CDR2 sequences are LNHNV and YYDKDF (reference sequence). CDR3 length: 24 residues. With V trimmed by 4 bases and J by 4 bases, 30 bases remained unmatched. CDR3 region: CATSTLGRTSGLGGSGDPYNEQFF. For the CDR3, the DNA is TGTGCCACCAGCACCCTTGGGCGGACTAGCGGGCTTGGAGGTAGTGGGGACCCTTACAATGAGCAGTTCTTC.

The V call is TRBV5-4, the J call TRBJ2-5; 12 nucleotides match TRBD2. The J call may be mistaken, given a closer DNA end match to TRBJ2-7. The CDR3 spans 16 residues. Germline CDR1 is SGHNT and CDR2 is YYREEE (reference sequence). CDR3 in DNA: TGTGCCAGCAGCTTGGGAGCGGGACTAGCGGGCTACGAGCAGTACTTC. Residues: CASSLGAGLAGYEQYF.

This clone was picked up one time. The chain uses TRBV6-5 and TRBJ2-7; tentative D call: TRBD1 (5 bases). The CDR3 is 14 amino acids. The V end lost 6 bases, the J end lost 2 bases, and 14 bases lay between the germline ends. Germline CDR1 is MNHEY and CDR2 is SVGAGI. The CDR3 reads CASSPPRATYEQYF. The DNA of the CDR3 is TGTGCCAGCAGCCCCCCCAGGGCCACCTACGAGCAGTACTTC.

The chain employs TRBV5-6 and TRBJ1-2; 7 bases align to TRBD1. This CDR3 is 14 amino acids long. Germline-derived CDR1 and CDR2 are SGHDT and YYEEEE. J was trimmed by 10 bases and V by 3 bases; bases with no gene match: 12. CDR3 sequence reads: CASSSSGTAITYTF. CDR3 DNA sequence: TGTGCCAGCAGCTCCTCCGGGACAGCCATCACCTACACCTTC.

For this clone: This sample includes further DNA sequences coding for the same CDR3. The chain combines TRBV5-1 with TRBJ2-2; 14 positions agree with TRBD2. V gave up 4 bases and J gave up 5 bases; unmatched junction bases: 4. The CDR3 is 16 residues long. Germline loops: CDR1 SGHRS, CDR2 YFSETQ. Written as DNA, the CDR3 is TGCGCCAGCAGCCCCGGACTAGCGGGAGGTACCGGGGAGCTGTTTTTT. Protein product: CASSPGLAGGTGELFF.

This clone was counted a single time. The genes are TRBV7-8 and TRBJ1-2; perhaps TRBD1 as D (5 bases). Looked up from germline, CDR1 is SGHVS and CDR2 is FQNEAQ. V was cut by 5 bases and J by 8 bases, with 24 bases left in between. The CDR3 extends over 16 amino acids. CDR3 sequence (DNA): TGTGCCAGCAGCCCCCAGGACAAGCCAAGCGCGGGAGGCTACACCTTC. Translated, it gives CASSPQDKPSAGGYTF.

The chain carries TRBV9 and TRBJ1-3; no firm D call. The V gene lost 1 base and the J gene lost 3 bases, with 5 bases spanning the gap. This CDR3 has 13 residues. Germline V gene data show CDR1 as SGDLS and CDR2 as YYNGEE. CDR3 residues: CASSVRVGNTIYF. As DNA, the CDR3 is TGTGCCAGCAGCGTAAGGGTTGGAAACACCATATATTTT.

J is TRBJ2-1 and V is TRBV29-1; D is possibly TRBD1 or TRBD2 (5 bases each). Germline V gene data show CDR1 as SQVTM and CDR2 as ANQGSEA. Trimming left V 3 bases short and J 0 bases short, with 12 bases between. The CDR3 runs to 15 residues. CDR3 sequence reads: CSVEGPPGSYNEQFF. The DNA of the CDR3 is TGCAGCGTTGAGGGACCTCCCGGCTCCTACAATGAGCAGTTCTTC.

The chain recombines TRBV7-2 with TRBJ2-7; perhaps TRBD2 as D (5 bases). This CDR3 is 14 amino acids long. The V end was cut by 8 bases, the J end by 6 bases, with 20 bases between. Looked up from germline, CDR1 is SGHTA and CDR2 is FQGNSA. CDR3 DNA sequence: TGTGCCAGCGCCCTCGGGGTCTTGCCTCTCGAGCAGTACTTC. It is translated as CASALGVLPLEQYF.

CDR3 DNA sequence: TGTGCCAGCAGTTTCAACAGGGGGCTAGAGACCCAGTACTTC. Amino acids: CASSFNRGLETQYF. The J gene is TRBJ2-5, the V gene TRBV27; 9 bases align to TRBD1. The V gene end was trimmed by 3 bases and the J gene end by 4 bases; junction bases not matched to a gene: 3. Germline V lookup: CDR1 MNHEY, CDR2 SMNVEV (reference sequence). This CDR3 contains 14 residues.

The CDR3 bases are TGTGCCATCAGGCTTGGACAGGGAAAAGAGACCCAGTACTTC. This sequence encodes CAIRLGQGKETQYF. This chain links TRBV10-3 with TRBJ2-5; 8 nucleotides line up with TRBD1. V shed 6 bases, J shed 3 bases, and the junction held 6 bases outside the gene matches. Germline lookup yields CDR1 ENHRY and CDR2 SYGVKD. This CDR3 has 14 amino acids.

V usage is TRBV28 and J usage is TRBJ2-6; a weak D match, TRBD2 (6 bases). This CDR3 is built from 14 residues. Germline values: CDR1 MDHEN, CDR2 SYDVKM. V gave up 6 bases and J gave up 0 bases, with 6 bases separating them. The CDR3 loop reads CASRGGSGANVLTF. The CDR3 DNA sequence: TGTGCCAGCAGGGGGGGCTCTGGGGCCAACGTCCTGACTTTC. The variable domain in full, completed from reference TRBV28 and TRBJ2-6, reads DVKVTQSSRYLVKRTGEKVFLECVQDMDHENMFWYRQDPGLGLRLIYFSYDVKMKEKGDIPEGYSVSREKKERFSLILESASTNQTSMYLCASRGGSGANVLTFGAGSRLTVL.

This chain links TRBV19 with TRBJ2-7, with D unresolved. Germline CDR1 is LNHDA and CDR2 is SQIVND (reference sequence). The CDR3 is 13 residues long. V lost 4 bases and J 3 bases, leaving 10 bases between the germline ends. CDR3 nucleotides: TGTGCCAGTAGTAAGGAAAACCTCTACGAGCAGTACTTC. Translating gives CASSKENLYEQYF.

The CDR3 region is CASSGRGAKNIQYF. CDR3 DNA: TGTGCCAGCAGTGGTAGAGGGGCCAAAAACATTCAGTACTTC. The chain joins TRBV28 to TRBJ2-4, with TRBD2 as a possible D gene (5 bases). The CDR3 covers 14 residues. CDR1 is MDHEN and CDR2 is SYDVKM in the germline V gene. V was pared by 5 bases and J by 1 base, with 9 bases between.

The DNA of the CDR3 is TGTGCCAGCAGGTCTGGAGGAAGCGGGAGGGCCAGAGATACGCAGTATTTT. Amino acid sequence: CASRSGGSGRARDTQYF. The chain combines TRBV27 with TRBJ2-3, with 10 bases aligning to TRBD2. J lost 5 bases, V lost 6 bases, and 14 bases had no gene match. This CDR3 comprises 17 residues. Germline CDR1 reads MNHEY; CDR2 reads SMNVEV (reference sequence).

The chain has TRBV6-4 and TRBJ2-3; D is uncertain. Germline V gene lookup returns CDR1 MRHNA and CDR2 SNTAGT. The CDR3 consists of 14 residues. Trimming took off 3 bases at V and 7 bases at J, with 14 bases between the two ends. The CDR3 region is CASSDQTSPHTQYF. CDR3 nucleotide sequence: TGTGCCAGCAGTGATCAAACCTCGCCACATACGCAGTATTTT.

J is TRBJ2-6 and V is TRBV5-1, with D uncertain. Deletions cut 5 bases from V and 0 bases from J, with 15 bases between. The CDR3 is 17 amino acids. CDR1 is SGHRS and CDR2 is YFSETQ in the germline V gene. The CDR3 coding sequence is TGCGCCAGCAGATCCCCCTCAGGTCTCTCTGGGGCCAACGTCCTGACTTTC. It is translated as CASRSPSGLSGANVLTF.

CDR3 loop: CASSSGQGLAEQYF. The CDR3 DNA reads TGTGCCAGCTCATCGGGACAGGGGTTAGCCGAGCAGTACTTC. The V call is TRBV18, the J call TRBJ2-7, with TRBD1 matching over 10 bases. CDR1 and CDR2 from the germline V gene are KGHSH and LQKENI. J lost 6 bases, V lost 5 bases, and 7 bases had no gene match. The CDR3 loop spans 14 amino acids.

The chain joins TRBV7-9 to TRBJ2-5; 7 nucleotides match TRBD1. Trimming took 6 bases from V and 1 from J; bases not matched to a gene: 5. This CDR3 comprises 14 residues. Germline V CDR1 and CDR2: SEHNR, FQNEAQ (reference sequence). Written as DNA, the CDR3 is TGTGCCAGCAGAAAACAGGGGTTCCAAGAGACCCAGTACTTC. Protein sequence: CASRKQGFQETQYF.

V is TRBV7-2 and J is TRBJ1-2, with D possibly being TRBD1 (5 bases). This CDR3 is built from 15 residues. The V gene lost 4 bases and the J gene lost 6 bases, with 18 bases spanning the gap. Germline values: CDR1 SGHTA, CDR2 FQGNSA. CDR3 DNA sequence: TGTGCCAGCAGCTCCCTTCCCGGGACGACCCATGGCTACACCTTC. It encodes CASSSLPGTTHGYTF.

In the case of this clone: Additional DNA sequences in this sample encode the identical CDR3. CDR3 sequence: CASSLTAYEQYF. CDR3 nucleotide sequence: TGTGCCAGCAGCTTAACGGCATACGAGCAGTACTTC. The gene calls are TRBV11-2 and TRBJ2-7, with unresolved D. CDR1 and CDR2 (germline): SGHAT, FQNNGV. This CDR3 comprises 12 residues. V gave up 2 bases and J gave up 4 bases, with 6 bases separating them. The variable domain in full, with the rest retrieved from reference TRBV11-2 and TRBJ2-7, is EAGVAQSPRYKIIEKRQSVAFWCNPISGHATLYWYQQILGQGPKLLIQFQNNGVVDDSQLPKDRFSAERLKGVDSTLKIQPAKLEDSAVYLCASSLTAYEQYFGPGTRLTVT.

The chain carries TRBV12-2 and TRBJ2-1. TRBV12-2 represents a pseudogene. CDR3 length equals 15 residues. This CDR3 reads CASRLGGISFNEQFF. The CDR3 bases are TGTGCAAGTCGCTTAGGGGGGATTTCCTTCAATGAGCAGTTCTTC.